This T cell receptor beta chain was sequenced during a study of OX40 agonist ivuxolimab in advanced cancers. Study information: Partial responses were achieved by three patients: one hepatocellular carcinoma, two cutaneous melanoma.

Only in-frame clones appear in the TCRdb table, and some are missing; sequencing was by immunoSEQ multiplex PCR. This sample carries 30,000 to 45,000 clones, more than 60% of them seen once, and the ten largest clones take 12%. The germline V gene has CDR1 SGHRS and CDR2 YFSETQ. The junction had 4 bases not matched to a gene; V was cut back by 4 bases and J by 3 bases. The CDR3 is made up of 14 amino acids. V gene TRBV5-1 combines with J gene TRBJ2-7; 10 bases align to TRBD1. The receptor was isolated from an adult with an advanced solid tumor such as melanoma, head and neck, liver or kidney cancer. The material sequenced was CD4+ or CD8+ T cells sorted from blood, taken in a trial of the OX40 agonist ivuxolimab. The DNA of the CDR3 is TGCGCCAGCAGCACAGGACAGGGGGGCTACGAGCAGTACTTC. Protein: CASSTGQGGYEQYF.